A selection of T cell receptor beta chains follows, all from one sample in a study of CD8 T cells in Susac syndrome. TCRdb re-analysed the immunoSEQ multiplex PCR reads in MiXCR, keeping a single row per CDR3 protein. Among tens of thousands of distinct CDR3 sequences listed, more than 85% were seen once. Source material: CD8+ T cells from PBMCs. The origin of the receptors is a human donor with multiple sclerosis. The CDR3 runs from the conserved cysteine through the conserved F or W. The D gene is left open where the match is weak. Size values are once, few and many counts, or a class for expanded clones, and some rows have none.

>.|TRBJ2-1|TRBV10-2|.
CASSEWGWEQFF
TGCGCCAGCAGTGAGTGGGGGTGGGAGCAGTTCTTC
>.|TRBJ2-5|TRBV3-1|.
CASTQLPRDHQETQYF
TGTGCCAGCACCCAACTACCCCGGGACCACCAAGAGACCCAGTACTTC
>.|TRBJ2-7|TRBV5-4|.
CASSWGGQGAGTVSYEQYF
TGTGCCAGCAGCTGGGGGGGCCAGGGGGCCGGGACAGTCTCCTACGAGCAGTACTTC
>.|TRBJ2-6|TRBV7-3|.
CASSSGRGSGANVLTF
TGTGCCAGCAGCTCGGGACGGGGCTCTGGGGCCAACGTCCTGACTTTC
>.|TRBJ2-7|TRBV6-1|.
CASREGASVYEQYF
TGTGCCAGCAGAGAGGGGGCTAGCGTGTACGAGCAGTACTTC
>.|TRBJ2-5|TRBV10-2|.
CASSEIETQYF
TGCGCCAGCAGTGAAATAGAGACCCAGTACTTC
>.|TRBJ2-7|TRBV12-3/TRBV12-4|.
CASSLWDGQPYEQYF
TGTGCCAGCAGTCTATGGGACGGACAGCCCTACGAGCAGTACTTC
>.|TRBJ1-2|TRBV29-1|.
CSVERYSSSYGYTF
TGCAGCGTTGAAAGGTACAGCAGCTCCTATGGCTACACCTTC
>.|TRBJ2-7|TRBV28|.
CASSTGTSLYEQYF
TGTGCCAGCAGTACTGGGACTTCGCTCTACGAGCAGTACTTC
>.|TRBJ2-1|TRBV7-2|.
CASSSRDFFPGNEQFF
TGTGCCAGCAGCTCCCGGGACTTCTTCCCGGGGAATGAGCAGTTCTTC
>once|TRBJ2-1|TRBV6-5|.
CASSYTDRRPYNEQFF
TGTGCCAGCAGTTACACAGACAGGAGACCCTACAATGAGCAGTTCTTC
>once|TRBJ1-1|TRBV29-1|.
CSVEGGRGEWNTEAFF
TGCAGCGTTGAGGGGGGGCGCGGGGAGTGGAACACTGAAGCTTTCTTT
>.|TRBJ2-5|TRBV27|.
CASSPPGPRYQETQYF
TGTGCCAGCAGCCCCCCGGGACCGCGGTACCAAGAGACCCAGTACTTC
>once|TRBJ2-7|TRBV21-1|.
CASSTRDPGVRNEQYF
TGTGCCAGCAGCACCCGGGACCCGGGGGTGAGGAACGAGCAGTACTTC
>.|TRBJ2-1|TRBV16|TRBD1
CASSQTGDNEQFF
TGTGCCAGCAGCCAAACAGGGGACAATGAGCAGTTCTTC
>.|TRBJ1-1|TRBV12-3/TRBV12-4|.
CASSSTPNTEAFF
TGTGCCAGCAGTTCGACACCGAACACTGAAGCTTTCTTT
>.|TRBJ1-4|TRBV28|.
CASSFQGTNEKLFF
TGTGCCAGCAGTTTCCAGGGAACTAATGAAAAACTGTTTTTT
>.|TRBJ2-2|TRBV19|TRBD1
CASSTGQGFAGELFF
TGTGCCAGTTCCACGGGACAGGGCTTCGCCGGGGAGCTGTTTTTT